This paragraph covers one TCR beta chain sequence. The record originates from a study of cytomegalovirus exposure and HLA in healthy donors. Trimming left V 1 base short and J 3 bases short, with 13 bases between. CDR1 MNHEY and CDR2 SMNVEV come from the germline V gene (reference sequence). This CDR3 contains 15 residues. PCR used 60 Vbeta primers and 13 Jbeta primers. The assay was immunoSEQ multiplex PCR, and TCRdb's table has in-frame clones only and misses some. The table records about 90,000 clones, around 77% of them present only once. The specimen was PBMCs. The chain uses TRBV27 and TRBJ2-7; D is unresolved. The receptor's source is a woman aged 55-69 years in good health and CMV-seropositive. Here the CDR3 reads CASSLFAEPLYEQYF. The CDR3 DNA reads as TGTGCCAGCAGTTTATTTGCGGAACCTCTCTACGAGCAGTACTTC.